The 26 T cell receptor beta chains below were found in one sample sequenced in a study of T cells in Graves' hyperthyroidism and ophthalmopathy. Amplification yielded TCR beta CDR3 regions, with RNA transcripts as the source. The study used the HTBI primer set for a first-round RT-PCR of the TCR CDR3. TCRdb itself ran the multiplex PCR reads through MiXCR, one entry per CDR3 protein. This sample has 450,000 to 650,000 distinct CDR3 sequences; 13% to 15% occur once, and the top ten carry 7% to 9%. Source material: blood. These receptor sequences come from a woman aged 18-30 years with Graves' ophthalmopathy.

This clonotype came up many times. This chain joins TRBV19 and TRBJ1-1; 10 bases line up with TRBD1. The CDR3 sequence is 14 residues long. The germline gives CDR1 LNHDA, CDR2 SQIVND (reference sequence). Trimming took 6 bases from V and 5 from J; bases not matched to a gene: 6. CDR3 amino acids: CASSRQGATTEAFF. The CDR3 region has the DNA TGTGCCAGTAGCCGACAGGGGGCGACGACTGAAGCTTTCTTT.

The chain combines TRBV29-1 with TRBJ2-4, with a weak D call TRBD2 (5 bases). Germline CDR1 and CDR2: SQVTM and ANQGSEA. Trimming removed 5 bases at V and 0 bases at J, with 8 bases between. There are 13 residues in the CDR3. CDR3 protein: CSVRTLAKNIQYF. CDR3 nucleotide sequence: TGCAGCGTTCGGACTCTAGCCAAAAACATTCAGTACTTC.

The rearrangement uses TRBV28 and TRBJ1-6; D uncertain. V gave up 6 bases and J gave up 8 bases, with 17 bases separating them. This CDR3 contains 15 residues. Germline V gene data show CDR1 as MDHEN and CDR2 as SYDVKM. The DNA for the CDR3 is TGTGCCAGCAGGAAACTCCGGGCCCTATATTCACCCCTCCACTTT. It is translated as CASRKLRALYSPLHF.

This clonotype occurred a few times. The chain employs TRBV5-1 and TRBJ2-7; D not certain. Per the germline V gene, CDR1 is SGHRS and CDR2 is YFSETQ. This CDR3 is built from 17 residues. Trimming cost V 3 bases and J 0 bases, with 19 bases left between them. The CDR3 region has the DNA TGCGCCAGCAGCTCCACCCGGACCCAGGCAAGCTCCTACGAGCAGTACTTC. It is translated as CASSSTRTQASSYEQYF.

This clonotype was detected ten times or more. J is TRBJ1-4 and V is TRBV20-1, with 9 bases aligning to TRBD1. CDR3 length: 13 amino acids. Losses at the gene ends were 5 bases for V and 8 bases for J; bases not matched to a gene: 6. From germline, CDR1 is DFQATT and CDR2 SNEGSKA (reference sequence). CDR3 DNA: TGCAGTGCTGGCCGGGACAGGGACGAAAAACTGTTTTTT. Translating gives CSAGRDRDEKLFF.

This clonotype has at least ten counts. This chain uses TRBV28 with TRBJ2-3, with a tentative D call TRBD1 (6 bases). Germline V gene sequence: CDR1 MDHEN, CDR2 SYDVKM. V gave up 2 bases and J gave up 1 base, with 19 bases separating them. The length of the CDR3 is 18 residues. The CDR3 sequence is CASSLASNPGAGTDTQYF. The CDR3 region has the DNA TGTGCCAGCAGTTTAGCCTCAAATCCAGGGGCTGGCACAGATACGCAGTATTTT.

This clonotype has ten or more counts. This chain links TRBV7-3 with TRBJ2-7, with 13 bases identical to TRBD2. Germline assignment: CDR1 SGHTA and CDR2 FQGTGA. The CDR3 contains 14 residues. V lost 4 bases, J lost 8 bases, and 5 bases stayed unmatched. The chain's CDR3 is CASSSGLAGAQQYF. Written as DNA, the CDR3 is TGTGCCAGCAGCTCCGGACTAGCGGGAGCTCAGCAGTACTTC.

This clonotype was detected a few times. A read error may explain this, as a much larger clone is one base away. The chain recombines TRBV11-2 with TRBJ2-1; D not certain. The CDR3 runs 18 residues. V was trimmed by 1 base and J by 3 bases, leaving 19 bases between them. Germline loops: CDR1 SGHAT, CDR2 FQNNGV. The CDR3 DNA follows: TGTGCCAGCAGCTTAGTGCGGCCTCAATTAAGCTACTACAATGAGCAGTTCTTC. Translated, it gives CASSLVRPQLSYYNEQFF.

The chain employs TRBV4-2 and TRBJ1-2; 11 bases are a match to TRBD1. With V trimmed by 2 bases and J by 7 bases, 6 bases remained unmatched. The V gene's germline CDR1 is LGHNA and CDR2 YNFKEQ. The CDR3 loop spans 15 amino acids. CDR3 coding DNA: TGTGCCAGCAGCCAACCCGGACAGGGGGCGCGTGGCTACACCTTC. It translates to CASSQPGQGARGYTF.

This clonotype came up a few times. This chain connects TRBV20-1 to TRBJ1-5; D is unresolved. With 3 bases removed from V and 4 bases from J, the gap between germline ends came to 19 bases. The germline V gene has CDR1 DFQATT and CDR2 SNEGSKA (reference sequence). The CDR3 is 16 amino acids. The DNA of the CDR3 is TGCAGTGCTAGCCTAACCTCAATGAGCGGGAATCAGCCCCAGCATTTT. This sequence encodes CSASLTSMSGNQPQHF.

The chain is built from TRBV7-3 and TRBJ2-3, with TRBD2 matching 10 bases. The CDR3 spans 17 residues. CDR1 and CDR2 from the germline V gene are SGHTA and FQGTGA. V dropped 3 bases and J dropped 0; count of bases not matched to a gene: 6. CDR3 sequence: CASSFGTSDSSTDTQYF. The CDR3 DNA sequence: TGTGCCAGCAGCTTCGGGACTAGCGACTCTAGCACAGATACGCAGTATTTT.

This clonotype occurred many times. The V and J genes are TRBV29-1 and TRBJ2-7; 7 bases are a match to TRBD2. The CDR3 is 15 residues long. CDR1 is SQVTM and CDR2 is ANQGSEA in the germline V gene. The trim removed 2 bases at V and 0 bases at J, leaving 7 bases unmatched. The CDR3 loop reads CSVEFAGESSYEQYF. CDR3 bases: TGCAGCGTTGAATTTGCGGGAGAGTCCTCCTACGAGCAGTACTTC.

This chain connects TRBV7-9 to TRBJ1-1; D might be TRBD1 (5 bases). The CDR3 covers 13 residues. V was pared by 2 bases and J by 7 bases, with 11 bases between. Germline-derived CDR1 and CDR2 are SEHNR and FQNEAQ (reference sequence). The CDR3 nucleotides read TGTGCCAGCAGCTTACGAGAGACAGATGAAGCTTTCTTT. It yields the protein CASSLRETDEAFF.

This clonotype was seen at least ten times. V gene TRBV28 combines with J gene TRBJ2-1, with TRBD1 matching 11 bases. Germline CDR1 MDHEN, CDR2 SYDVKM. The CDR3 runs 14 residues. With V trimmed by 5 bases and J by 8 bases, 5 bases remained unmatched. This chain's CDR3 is CASSPDRGHDEQFF. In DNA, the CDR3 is TGTGCCAGCAGTCCGGACAGGGGGCACGATGAGCAGTTCTTC.

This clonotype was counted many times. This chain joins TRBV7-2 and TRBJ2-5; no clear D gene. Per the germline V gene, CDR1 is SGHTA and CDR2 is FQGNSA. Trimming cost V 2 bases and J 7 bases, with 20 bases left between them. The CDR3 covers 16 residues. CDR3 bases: TGTGCCAGCAGCTTATCCCAGACGGCCCTCCTAGGGACCCAGTACTTC. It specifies CASSLSQTALLGTQYF.

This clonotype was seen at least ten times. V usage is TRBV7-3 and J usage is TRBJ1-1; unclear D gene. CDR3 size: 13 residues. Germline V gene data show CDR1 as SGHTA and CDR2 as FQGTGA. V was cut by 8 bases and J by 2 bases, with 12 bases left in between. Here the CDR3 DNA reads TGTGCCAGCGGACGGGCCATTAACACTGAAGCTTTCTTT. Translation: CASGRAINTEAFF.

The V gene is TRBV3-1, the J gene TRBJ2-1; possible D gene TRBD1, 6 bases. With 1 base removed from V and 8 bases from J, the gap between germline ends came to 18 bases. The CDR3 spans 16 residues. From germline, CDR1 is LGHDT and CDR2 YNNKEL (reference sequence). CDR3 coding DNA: TGTGCCAGCAGCCAAGCTTTTCACAGGGTGCGCGATGAGCAGTTCTTC. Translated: CASSQAFHRVRDEQFF.

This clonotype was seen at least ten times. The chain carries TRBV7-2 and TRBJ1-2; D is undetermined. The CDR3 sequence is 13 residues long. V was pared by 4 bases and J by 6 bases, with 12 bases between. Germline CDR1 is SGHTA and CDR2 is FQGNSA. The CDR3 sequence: CASSSDGWNGYTF. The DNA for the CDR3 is TGTGCCAGCAGCTCTGACGGGTGGAATGGCTACACCTTC.

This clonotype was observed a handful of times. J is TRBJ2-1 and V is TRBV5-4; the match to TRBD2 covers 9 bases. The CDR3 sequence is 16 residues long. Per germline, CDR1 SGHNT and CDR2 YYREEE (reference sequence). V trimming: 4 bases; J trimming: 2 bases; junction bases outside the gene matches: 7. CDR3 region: CASSVLAGEAYNEQFF. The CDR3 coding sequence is TGTGCCAGCAGCGTCTTAGCGGGAGAGGCCTACAATGAGCAGTTCTTC.

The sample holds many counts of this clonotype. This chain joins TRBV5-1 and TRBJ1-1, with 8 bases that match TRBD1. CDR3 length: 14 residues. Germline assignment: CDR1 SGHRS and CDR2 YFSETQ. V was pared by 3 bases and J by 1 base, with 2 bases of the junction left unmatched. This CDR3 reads CASSYGQGNTEAFF. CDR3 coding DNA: TGCGCCAGCAGCTACGGACAGGGGAACACTGAAGCTTTCTTT. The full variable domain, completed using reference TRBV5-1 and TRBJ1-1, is KAGVTQTPRYLIKTRGQQVTLSCSPISGHRSVSWYQQTPGQGLQFLFEYFSETQRNKGNFPGRFSGRQFSNSRSEMNVSTLELGDSALYLCASSYGQGNTEAFFGQGTRLTVV.

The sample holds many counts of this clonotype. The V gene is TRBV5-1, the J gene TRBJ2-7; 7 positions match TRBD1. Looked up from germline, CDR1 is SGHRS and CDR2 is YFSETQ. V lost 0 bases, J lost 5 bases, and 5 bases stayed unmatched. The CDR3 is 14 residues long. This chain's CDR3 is CASSLAGTAHEQYF. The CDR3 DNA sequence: TGCGCCAGCAGCTTGGCAGGGACAGCCCACGAGCAGTACTTC.

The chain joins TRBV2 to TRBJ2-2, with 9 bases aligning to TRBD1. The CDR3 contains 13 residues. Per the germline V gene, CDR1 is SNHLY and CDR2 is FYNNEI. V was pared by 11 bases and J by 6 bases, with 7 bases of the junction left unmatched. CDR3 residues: CAYGQGIAGELFF. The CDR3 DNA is TGTGCCTATGGACAGGGGATCGCCGGGGAGCTGTTTTTT.

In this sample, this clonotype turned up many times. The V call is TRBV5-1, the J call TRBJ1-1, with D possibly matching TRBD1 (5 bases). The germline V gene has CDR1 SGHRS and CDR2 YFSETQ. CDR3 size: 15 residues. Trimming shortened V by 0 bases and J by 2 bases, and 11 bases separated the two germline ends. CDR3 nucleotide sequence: TGCGCCAGCAGCTTGGCCACGGGACTTAACACTGAAGCTTTCTTT. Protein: CASSLATGLNTEAFF. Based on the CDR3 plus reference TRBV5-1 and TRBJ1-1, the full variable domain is KAGVTQTPRYLIKTRGQQVTLSCSPISGHRSVSWYQQTPGQGLQFLFEYFSETQRNKGNFPGRFSGRQFSNSRSEMNVSTLELGDSALYLCASSLATGLNTEAFFGQGTRLTVV.

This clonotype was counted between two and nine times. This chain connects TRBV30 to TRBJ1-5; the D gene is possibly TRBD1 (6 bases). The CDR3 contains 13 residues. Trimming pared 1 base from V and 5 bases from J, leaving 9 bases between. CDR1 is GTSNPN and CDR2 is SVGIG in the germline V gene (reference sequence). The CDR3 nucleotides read TGTGCCTGGAGTGACAGGGAAGATCAGCCCCAGCATTTT. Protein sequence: CAWSDREDQPQHF.

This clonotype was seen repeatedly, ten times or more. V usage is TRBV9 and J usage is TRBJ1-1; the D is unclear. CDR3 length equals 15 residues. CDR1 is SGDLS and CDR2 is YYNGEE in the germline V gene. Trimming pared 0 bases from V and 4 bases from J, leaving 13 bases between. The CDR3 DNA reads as TGTGCCAGCAGCGTAGGTGGGAATGCCGGCACTGAAGCTTTCTTT. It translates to CASSVGGNAGTEAFF.

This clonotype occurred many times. The CDR3 loop is CASILGYNEQFF. The CDR3, as DNA: TGTGCCAGCATCCTGGGTTACAATGAGCAGTTCTTC. The chain combines TRBV2 with TRBJ2-1; D gene unclear. The CDR3 is 12 amino acids. V lost 7 bases and J 4 bases, leaving 8 bases between the germline ends. Germline V lookup: CDR1 SNHLY, CDR2 FYNNEI.